Listed below are T cell receptor beta chains from one sample, sequenced in a study of blood T cell repertoires in COVID-19. The data were produced by immunoSEQ multiplex PCR, yet TCRdb's version contains in-frame clones alone and is incomplete. The sample has about 100,000 clones, around 87% seen once. What was sequenced was peripheral blood. The receptors derive from a woman between 45 and 65 years old with COVID-19, enrolled during active disease. Each CDR3 is given with its conserved first and last residue. Each record gives: D gene, V gene, J gene, clone size, CDR3 DNA, CDR3 protein. D genes are given only for firm matches. Size values are once, few and many counts, or a class for expanded clones, and some rows have none.

TRBD2,TRBV19,TRBJ2-7,few,TGTGCCAGTAGTACGAGTGGCGGGGGAAGGTCTCAGCAGTACTTC,CASSTSGGGRSQQYF
-,TRBV6-2/TRBV6-3,TRBJ1-5,once,TGTGCCAGCAGTTACTCAAAAGGCGGGGGGTTCGATCAGCCCCAGCATTTT,CASSYSKGGGFDQPQHF
-,TRBV6-6,TRBJ2-1,-,TGTGCCAGCAGTCCTACCGGGGTCCCCAATGAGCAGTTCTTC,CASSPTGVPNEQFF
TRBD1,TRBV4-3,TRBJ1-1,-,TGCGCCAGCAGCCAACAGGGGGACACTGAAGCTTTCTTT,CASSQQGDTEAFF
TRBD2,TRBV13,TRBJ2-7,-,TGTGCCAGCAGCTCCAGACTAGCGGGGGGCCCGAGCTCCTACGAGCAGTACTTC,CASSSRLAGGPSSYEQYF
-,TRBV19,TRBJ1-5,-,TGTGCCAGTAGTATAAAATCTTGGACGGGAAATCAGCCCCAGCATTTT,CASSIKSWTGNQPQHF
-,TRBV18,TRBJ1-1,-,TGTGCCAGCTCACCGGAGGTGAACACTGAAGCTTTCTTT,CASSPEVNTEAFF
TRBD2,TRBV2,TRBJ2-7,-,TGTGCCACCTTAGACCTAGGACTAGCGGCCTCCTACGAGCAGTACTTC,CATLDLGLAASYEQYF
-,TRBV2,TRBJ2-6,once,TGTGCCAGCAGGGCCGGGGTGGATGGGGCCAACGTCCTGACTTTC,CASRAGVDGANVLTF
-,TRBV30,TRBJ1-4,-,TGTGCCTGGAGTGTGGGGGCGGGGGCGGCTAATGAAAAACTGTTTTTT,CAWSVGAGAANEKLFF
TRBD1,TRBV7-2,TRBJ2-4,-,TGTGCCAGCAGCCACGGACAGGGGGCTGCCAAAAACATTCAGTACTTC,CASSHGQGAAKNIQYF
-,TRBV14,TRBJ2-7,-,TGTGCCAGCAGCCAGTCGGGACACATCTACGAGCAGTACTTC,CASSQSGHIYEQYF
TRBD1,TRBV6-2/TRBV6-3,TRBJ2-6,-,TGTGCCAGCAGTCCGACAGGGTCTGGGGCCAACGTCCTGACTTTC,CASSPTGSGANVLTF
TRBD2,TRBV7-9,TRBJ2-7,-,TGTGCCAGCAGCTCCACCGGGACTAGCGGCGAGCAGTACTTC,CASSSTGTSGEQYF
TRBD1,TRBV19,TRBJ1-4,-,TGTGCCAGTAGCCGGGACAGTACCACAACTAATGAAAAACTGTTTTTT,CASSRDSTTTNEKLFF
TRBD1,TRBV7-6,TRBJ1-5,-,TGTGCCAGCAGCTTGTGGCAGGGGACAGATCAGCCCCAGCATTTT,CASSLWQGTDQPQHF
TRBD2,TRBV7-2,TRBJ2-7,-,TGTGCCAGCAGCTTCCTAGCGGGGAGCTCCTACGAGCAGTACTTC,CASSFLAGSSYEQYF
-,TRBV4-2,TRBJ2-5,-,TGTGCCAGCAGCCAAGAGCGTTATCAAGAGACCCAGTACTTC,CASSQERYQETQYF
TRBD1,TRBV30,TRBJ2-2,-,TGTGCCTGGAGTATGACAGGGGCCGGGGAGCTGTTTTTT,CAWSMTGAGELFF
TRBD2,TRBV3-1/TRBV3-2,TRBJ2-3,-,TGTGCCAGCAGCCGTAGACTAGCGGGGATCACAGATACGCAGTATTTT,CASSRRLAGITDTQYF